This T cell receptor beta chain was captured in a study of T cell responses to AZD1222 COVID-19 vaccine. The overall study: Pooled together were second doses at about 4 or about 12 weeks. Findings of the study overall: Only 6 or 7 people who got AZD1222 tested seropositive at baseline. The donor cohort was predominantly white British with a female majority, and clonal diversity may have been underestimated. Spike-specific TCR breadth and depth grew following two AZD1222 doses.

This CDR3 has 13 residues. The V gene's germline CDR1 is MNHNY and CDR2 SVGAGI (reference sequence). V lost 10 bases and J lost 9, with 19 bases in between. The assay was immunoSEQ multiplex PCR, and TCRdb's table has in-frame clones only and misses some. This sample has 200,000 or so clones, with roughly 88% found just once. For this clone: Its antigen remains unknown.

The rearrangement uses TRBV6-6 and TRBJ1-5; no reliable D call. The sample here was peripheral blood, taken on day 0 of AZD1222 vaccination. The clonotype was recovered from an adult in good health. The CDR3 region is CAIRHSPFRPQHF. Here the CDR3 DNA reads TGTGCCATCCGACACTCCCCGTTTCGGCCCCAGCATTTT.